The 10 T cell receptor beta chains below were found in one sample sequenced in a study of CD8+ T cells in alopecia areata. Following extraction, RNA underwent reverse transcription to cDNA, which served as the sequencing template. The table came from immunoSEQ multiplex PCR; TCRdb's copy has only in-frame clones and leaves some out. The sample records about 180,000 clones, 50% to 70% being singletons. The material was CD4+ T cells sorted from blood, obtained at week 0. These receptors were obtained from a human donor with alopecia areata.

V gene TRBV7-6 combines with J gene TRBJ2-3; the D call may be TRBD1 or TRBD2 (7 bases each). This CDR3 is built from 16 residues. Trimming cost V 3 bases and J 3 bases, with 16 bases left between them. Germline CDR1 and CDR2: SGHVS and FNYEAQ. CDR3 loop: CASSFQGRGRTDTQYF. The DNA for the CDR3 is TGTGCCAGCAGCTTTCAGGGGAGGGGGCGAACAGATACGCAGTATTTT.

The chain employs TRBV15 and TRBJ1-1, with D perhaps TRBD1 (5 bases). The CDR3 totals 13 residues. The V end lost 6 bases, the J end lost 1 base, and 9 bases lay between the germline ends. Germline V CDR1 and CDR2: LNHNV, YYDKDF (reference sequence). The DNA for the CDR3 is TGTGCCACCAGTGGGGCAGCGAACACTGAAGCTTTCTTT. It yields the protein CATSGAANTEAFF.

The rearrangement joins TRBV14 to TRBJ1-6; 8 bases agree with TRBD1. CDR1 is SGHDN and CDR2 is FVKESK in the germline V gene. V shed 4 bases, J shed 6 bases, and the junction held 5 bases outside the gene matches. This CDR3 has 15 amino acids. CDR3 nucleotide sequence: TGTGCCAGCAGCCCGGACAGGGTAACTAATTCACCCCTCCACTTT. Amino acids: CASSPDRVTNSPLHF.

The chain employs TRBV7-3 and TRBJ1-1; D call uncertain. CDR3 length: 16 amino acids. In germline, CDR1 is SGHTA, CDR2 FQGTGA. Trimming cost V 5 bases and J 0 bases, with 16 bases left between them. This CDR3 reads CASSVTGPAVNTEAFF. CDR3 nucleotide sequence: TGTGCCAGCAGCGTCACCGGTCCAGCCGTGAACACTGAAGCTTTCTTT.

The gene calls are TRBV29-1 and TRBJ2-5, with D uncertain. Germline CDR1 SQVTM, CDR2 ANQGSEA. With 5 bases removed from V and 4 bases from J, the gap between germline ends came to 11 bases. CDR3 length equals 12 residues. In DNA, the CDR3 is TGCAGCGTTACTATCTCGGTAGAGACCCAGTACTTC. Residues: CSVTISVETQYF.

The gene calls are TRBV25-1 and TRBJ2-5; either TRBD1 or TRBD2 may supply D (6 bases each). Germline values: CDR1 MGHDK, CDR2 SYGVNS. Trimming left V 5 bases short and J 5 bases short, with 21 bases between. This CDR3 contains 16 residues. CDR3 DNA sequence: TGTGCCAGCAGTAGGGGGAAGGCGGGGTTTAGCGAGACCCAGTACTTC. Translation: CASSRGKAGFSETQYF.

This clone was observed a single time. This chain connects TRBV14 to TRBJ2-1; D gene unclear. V was clipped by 4 bases and J by 0 bases, with 7 bases between them. This CDR3 has 14 residues. Germline V gives CDR1 SGHDN, CDR2 FVKESK. The chain's CDR3 is CASSPGSSYNEQFF. The CDR3 nucleotides are TGTGCCAGCAGCCCCGGTAGCTCCTACAATGAGCAGTTCTTC.

This chain links TRBV5-1 with TRBJ1-4; TRBD1 matches 7 bases. Germline CDR1 SGHRS, CDR2 YFSETQ. The CDR3 loop spans 18 amino acids. V lost 4 bases to trimming and J lost 0 bases; unmatched junction nucleotides: 12. CDR3 sequence: CASSPLGQISATNEKLFF. In nucleotides, the CDR3 is TGCGCCAGCAGCCCCCTGGGACAGATATCCGCAACTAATGAAAAACTGTTTTTT.

The chain recombines TRBV10-3 with TRBJ1-4, with unresolved D. The germline V and J ends were trimmed by 0 bases and 5 bases, with 10 bases remaining between them. This CDR3 is built from 15 residues. CDR1 and CDR2 (germline): ENHRY, SYGVKD. The CDR3 DNA sequence: TGTGCCATCAGTGAGTCGGCCCGAGCAAATGAAAAACTGTTTTTT. It specifies CAISESARANEKLFF.

V is TRBV5-1 and J is TRBJ1-2; the D is unclear. The CDR3 runs 13 residues. V lost 1 base and J 4 bases, leaving 8 bases between the germline ends. Germline V gives CDR1 SGHRS, CDR2 YFSETQ. CDR3 DNA sequence: TGCGCCAGCAGCTTGCAGGACCCCTATGGCTACACCTTC. Encoded protein: CASSLQDPYGYTF.